This T cell receptor beta chain was recovered during a study of identical twins. The study, taken as a whole, reports: Where beta out-of-frame sequences were concerned, excess twin sharing was weaker.

Carrying unique molecular identifiers, the cDNA also gained a universal primer site through template switching. Each CDR3 protein gets one entry after TCRdb re-called the 5' RACE reads with MiXCR. The profile shows approximately 260,000 distinct CDR3 sequences, more than 12% of them singletons. V dropped 8 bases and J dropped 4 bases, with 15 bases sitting between them. The CDR3 spans 13 residues. CDR1 is MNHNY, CDR2 SVGAGI, per germline (reference sequence). With regard to this clonotype: Its matching antigen is unknown.

This clonotype originated in a woman under 30 in good health. Sample: memory (CD45RO+) T cells sorted from blood. This sequence joins TRBV6-6 and TRBJ2-7, with D perhaps being TRBD1 or TRBD2 (6 bases each). CDR3 coding DNA: TGTGCCAGCCGGGGGATAGGGGGTTACGAGCAGTACTTC. Its translation: CASRGIGGYEQYF.